The TCR beta chain under discussion was sequenced for a study of blood T cells in healthy people across ages. Then a second PCR, running roughly 6 to 11 cycles, was carried out with a sample-barcoded 5' primer and a J-beta primer mix. MiXCR, run by TCRdb on the 5' RACE reads, gives a single entry per CDR3 protein. Among roughly 800,000 distinct CDR3 sequences listed, around 25% were seen once. The CDR3 has 15 amino acids. CDR1 is MNHEY, CDR2 SMNVEV, per germline (reference sequence). Another study also made use of these data, one on T cells of mothers and their children.

The source is a boy under 18 in good health. The chain joins TRBV27 to TRBJ2-5, with D hard to call. The DNA end is a closer match to TRBJ2-7, so the J assignment may be wrong. Sample: blood. CDR3 bases: TGTGCCAGCAGTTTATCGCTAGGCAGTTACTACGAGCAGTACTTC. Its translation: CASSLSLGSYYEQYF.